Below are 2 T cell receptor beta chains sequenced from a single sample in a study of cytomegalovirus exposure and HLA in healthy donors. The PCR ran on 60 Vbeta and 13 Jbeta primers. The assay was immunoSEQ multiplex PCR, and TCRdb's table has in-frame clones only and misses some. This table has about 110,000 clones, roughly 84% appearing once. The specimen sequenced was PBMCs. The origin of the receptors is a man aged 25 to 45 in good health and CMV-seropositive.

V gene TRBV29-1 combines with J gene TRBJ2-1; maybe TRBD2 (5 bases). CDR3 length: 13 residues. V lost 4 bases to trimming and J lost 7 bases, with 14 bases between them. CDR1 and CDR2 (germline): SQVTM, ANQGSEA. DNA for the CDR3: TGCAGCGTTGTGAGGCAGCGAGGGAATGAGCAGTTCTTC. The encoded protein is CSVVRQRGNEQFF.

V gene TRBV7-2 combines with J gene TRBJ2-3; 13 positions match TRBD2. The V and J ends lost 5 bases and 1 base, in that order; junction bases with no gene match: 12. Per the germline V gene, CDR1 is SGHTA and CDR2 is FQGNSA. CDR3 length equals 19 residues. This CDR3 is CASSPALAGGGVGTDTQYF. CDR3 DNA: TGTGCCAGCAGCCCTGCACTAGCGGGGGGGGGCGTGGGCACAGATACGCAGTATTTT.